This T cell receptor (beta chain) was retrieved from a study of cytomegalovirus exposure and HLA in healthy donors. Study context: From HLA-typed donors, an early data release held around 80 million unique TCRs. Findings and caveats of the study: Most TCR beta V segments were productive about 90% or about 30% of the time in an earlier analysis.

Germline-derived CDR1 and CDR2 are LGHNA and YSLEER. With 0 bases removed from V and 3 bases from J, the gap between germline ends came to 12 bases. The CDR3 runs to 16 residues. As for this clone: Its antigen is not known.

In the PCR, 60 Vbeta and 13 Jbeta primers were used. TCRdb's copy holds only in-frame clones and misses some; the assay was immunoSEQ multiplex PCR. The sample has 110,000 to 150,000 clones, 65% to 75% seen once. The sequence derives from a man aged 60 to 69 in good health and CMV-seronegative. The chain uses TRBV4-3 and TRBJ2-1; perhaps TRBD1 as D (6 bases). The sequencing input was PBMCs. The CDR3 bases are TGCGCCAGCAGCCAAGAATGGCAGGGGATCTACAATGAGCAGTTCTTC. Its translation is CASSQEWQGIYNEQFF.